The TCR beta chain under discussion was sequenced for a study of CD8 T cells in Susac syndrome. General observations from the study: Clonal expansion was absent from the CD4+ T cell repertoires in Susac syndrome.

CDR1 is DFQATT and CDR2 is SNEGSKA in the germline V gene (reference sequence). With 6 bases removed from V and 2 bases from J, the gap between germline ends came to 9 bases. CDR3 size: 12 residues. Reverse transcription of roughly 0.5 to 1 ug RNA was performed with random hexamers. TCRdb recomputed calls from the immunoSEQ multiplex PCR reads with MiXCR, one row per CDR3 protein. Here the sample spans over 65,000 distinct CDR3 sequences, about 92% being singletons. Turning to this clonotype: Its antigen is unknown.

This rearrangement joins TRBV20-1 to TRBJ2-3; no firm D call. Sample: CD4+ T cells from PBMCs. The sequence came from a human donor with Susac syndrome. The CDR3 protein is CSAPTNTDTQYF. CDR3 DNA: TGCAGTGCACCGACGAACACAGATACGCAGTATTTT.